The subject of this entry is one T cell receptor beta chain. Covering alpha and beta chains, TRAV- and TRBV-specific primers were used for the first-strand cDNA. The authors amplified TCRs for 20 PCR cycles with a constant-region primer and a V-primer adapter. Each CDR3 protein gets one entry after TCRdb re-called the reads with MiXCR. The sample yields around 9,000 distinct CDR3 sequences, approximately 77% seen once. This specimen comes from a study of low-dose radiotherapy and immunotherapy resistance in tumors. Study overall: A dose of 1 Gy per fraction every two weeks went to Cohort 2, totaling 13 Gy over 26 weeks. Intravenous cyclophosphamide 200 mg/m2 was given every two weeks, one day before radiation and immunotherapy. Aspirin 300 mg, taken orally and daily, was given to patients for four cycles from cycle 1 day 1.

V was cut by 1 base and J by 2 bases, with 6 bases left in between. This CDR3 contains 13 residues. Germline loops: CDR1 LGHNA, CDR2 YSLEER. Donors were treated with nivolumab, ipilimumab, aspirin, and low-dose cyclophosphamide and radiotherapy. The rearrangement joins TRBV4-3 to TRBJ2-7; D ambiguous. The source of this sequence is a human donor with advanced metastatic prostate, ovarian, gallbladder or colorectal cancer (not recorded which). This table probably holds off-target reads from a library built for another chain. The CDR3 DNA follows: TGCGCCAGCAGCCAAGCACTAACCTACGAGCAGTACTTC. Protein: CASSQALTYEQYF.